A single sample gave rise to the 22 T cell receptor beta chains below, sequenced in a study of monozygotic twins with inflammatory bowel disease. Following a re-call of the 5' RACE reads, TCRdb has one entry per CDR3 protein and lacks DNA. The listing records around 230,000 distinct CDR3 sequences. Source material: blood. These receptors were taken from a human donor with ulcerative colitis or Crohn's disease, or a healthy co-twin of an affected twin (not recorded which).

The chain is built from TRBV5-6 and TRBJ2-5. There are 16 residues in the CDR3. Looked up from germline, CDR1 is SGHDT and CDR2 is YYEEEE. The CDR3 sequence: CASSLVRDSSQETQYF.

The V gene is TRBV6-5, the J gene TRBJ1-1. The germline gives CDR1 MNHEY, CDR2 SVGAGI. The CDR3 is 16 residues long. CDR3 sequence reads: CASSLVGPPLNTEAFF.

V gene TRBV7-9 combines with J gene TRBJ1-3. Germline assignment: CDR1 SEHNR and CDR2 FQNEAQ (reference sequence). The CDR3 is 16 amino acids. CDR3 sequence: CASSSKLDRSGNTIYF.

The chain recombines TRBV3-1 with TRBJ2-7. CDR3 length equals 12 residues. Germline values: CDR1 LGHDT, CDR2 YNNKEL (reference sequence). The CDR3: CASSQLTHEQYF.

The V call is TRBV7-2, the J call TRBJ1-6. The germline gives CDR1 SGHTA, CDR2 FQGNSA. The CDR3 covers 14 residues. The chain's CDR3 is CASSPTAGNSPLHF.

V usage is TRBV5-1 and J usage is TRBJ2-1; the TRBD1 assignment by TCRdb is unverifiable without DNA. Germline values: CDR1 SGHRS, CDR2 YFSETQ. This CDR3 has 15 amino acids. The CDR3 loop reads CASSLEAGAINEQFF. Filled out from reference TRBV5-1 and TRBJ2-1, the complete variable domain reads KAGVTQTPRYLIKTRGQQVTLSCSPISGHRSVSWYQQTPGQGLQFLFEYFSETQRNKGNFPGRFSGRQFSNSRSEMNVSTLELGDSALYLCASSLEAGAINEQFFGPGTRLTVL.

CDR3 protein: CSAPLGSGGAPEQFF. The rearrangement joins TRBV20-1 to TRBJ2-1; without DNA, the TCRdb call of TRBD1 cannot be checked. Germline V lookup: CDR1 DFQATT, CDR2 SNEGSKA (reference sequence). CDR3 length equals 15 residues.

The CDR3 loop is CASSFGRRFTEAFF. The rearrangement joins TRBV12-3 or TRBV12-4 to TRBJ1-1. This CDR3 contains 14 residues.

The genes are TRBV11-2 and TRBJ2-1; absent DNA, TCRdb's TRBD2 call cannot be checked. CDR3 length: 15 amino acids. Germline values: CDR1 SGHAT, CDR2 FQNNGV. The CDR3 sequence: CASSFSGTSYNEQFF. The full variable domain, in which reference TRBV11-2 and TRBJ2-1 provide the parts outside the CDR3, is EAGVAQSPRYKIIEKRQSVAFWCNPISGHATLYWYQQILGQGPKLLIQFQNNGVVDDSQLPKDRFSAERLKGVDSTLKIQPAKLEDSAVYLCASSFSGTSYNEQFFGPGTRLTVL.

The CDR3 region is CASSVELSMPMVFF. V and J are TRBV9 and TRBJ1-1. Germline CDR1 reads SGDLS; CDR2 reads YYNGEE. The length of the CDR3 is 14 residues.

The gene calls are TRBV4-1 and TRBJ2-2. Per the germline V gene, CDR1 is MGHRA and CDR2 is YSYEKL. This CDR3 is built from 13 residues. CDR3: CASSHEYPGELFF.

The V and J genes are TRBV18 and TRBJ2-7; TCRdb's D gene call, TRBD2, goes unchecked for lack of DNA. Germline V gives CDR1 KGHSH, CDR2 LQKENI. CDR3 length: 16 amino acids. CDR3 in amino acids: CASSPSETGLPYEQYF.

The chain combines TRBV5-4 with TRBJ2-7; no DNA is available, so the TRBD2 call from TCRdb remains unchecked. CDR3 length: 12 residues. CDR1 SGHNT and CDR2 YYREEE come from the germline V gene (reference sequence). The CDR3 reads CASNWGSSGEYF.

This chain joins TRBV19 and TRBJ2-7; TCRdb indicates TRBD1, and absent DNA this call remains unverified. This CDR3 has 13 amino acids. Per germline, CDR1 LNHDA and CDR2 SQIVND (reference sequence). The CDR3 loop is CASSGGNSYEQYF.

J is TRBJ1-1 and V is TRBV5-1; there is no DNA to check the TCRdb D call of TRBD1. This CDR3 is 15 amino acids long. Germline CDR1 is SGHRS and CDR2 is YFSETQ. The CDR3 spells CASSYETARNTEAFF.

The chain carries TRBV20-1 and TRBJ1-3; TCRdb proposes TRBD1, but this gene call is untestable without DNA. Germline V gene lookup returns CDR1 DFQATT and CDR2 SNEGSKA (reference sequence). The CDR3 totals 16 residues. CDR3 loop: CSARSDRVISGNTIYF.

The chain combines TRBV6-1 with TRBJ1-5. CDR1 and CDR2 (germline): MNHNS, SASEGT. The CDR3 has 13 residues. Here the CDR3 reads CASSLGLGQPQHF.

This CDR3 is CASSKFRVWTGGVNQPQHF. The V and J genes are TRBV21-1 and TRBJ1-5; without DNA, the TCRdb call of TRBD1 cannot be checked. TRBV21-1 is a recognized pseudogene. CDR3 length: 19 residues.

The rearrangement links TRBV15 to TRBJ2-6. CDR1 LNHNV and CDR2 YYDKDF come from the germline V gene (reference sequence). The CDR3 has 16 residues. CDR3 residues: CATSWPGRSGANVLTF.

The V gene is TRBV7-2, the J gene TRBJ1-5. Per the germline V gene, CDR1 is SGHTA and CDR2 is FQGNSA. The CDR3 sequence is 14 residues long. The CDR3 reads CASSFREGNQPQHF.

The chain is built from TRBV20-1 and TRBJ2-1; TCRdb's assignment of TRBD2 cannot be checked, as there is no DNA. Germline CDR1 reads DFQATT; CDR2 reads SNEGSKA (reference sequence). The CDR3 has 15 amino acids. The CDR3 region is CSAGGASGGLNEQFF.

The gene calls are TRBV27 and TRBJ2-7; TCRdb designates TRBD2, a call that cannot be tested without DNA. Germline V gene lookup returns CDR1 MNHEY and CDR2 SMNVEV (reference sequence). There are 14 residues in the CDR3. CDR3: CASSLRGGRYEQYF.